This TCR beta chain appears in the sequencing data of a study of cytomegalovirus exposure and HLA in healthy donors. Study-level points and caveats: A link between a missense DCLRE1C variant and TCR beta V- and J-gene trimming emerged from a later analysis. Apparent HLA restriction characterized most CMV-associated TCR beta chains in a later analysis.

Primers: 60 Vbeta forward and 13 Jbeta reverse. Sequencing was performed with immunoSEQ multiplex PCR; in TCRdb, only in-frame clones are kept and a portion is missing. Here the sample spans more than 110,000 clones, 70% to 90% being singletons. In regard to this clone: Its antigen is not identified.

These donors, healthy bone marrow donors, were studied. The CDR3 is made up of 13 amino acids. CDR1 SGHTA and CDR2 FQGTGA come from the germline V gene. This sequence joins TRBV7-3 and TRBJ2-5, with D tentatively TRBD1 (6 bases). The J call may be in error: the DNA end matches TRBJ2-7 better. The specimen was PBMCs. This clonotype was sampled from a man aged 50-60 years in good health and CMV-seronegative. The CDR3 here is CASRATGYYEQYF. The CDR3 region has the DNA TGTGCCAGCAGGGCGACAGGTTACTACGAGCAGTACTTC.